These 19 T cell receptor beta chains came from one sample sequenced in a study of cytomegalovirus exposure and HLA in healthy donors. PCR used 60 Vbeta primers and 13 Jbeta primers. Data came from immunoSEQ multiplex PCR; TCRdb stores just in-frame clones and leaves some out. The profile shows roughly 150,000 clones, roughly 70% of them singletons. The sequencing input was PBMCs. The receptor set was obtained from a woman between 18 and 29 years old in good health and CMV-seropositive.

This clone has a single count. The rearrangement links TRBV5-1 to TRBJ1-6; 7 bases line up with TRBD1. Germline CDR1 SGHRS, CDR2 YFSETQ. The trim removed 0 bases at V and 7 bases at J, leaving 7 bases unmatched. CDR3 length: 16 amino acids. In nucleotides, the CDR3 is TGCGCCAGCAGCTTGGCATGGAGGGGGCCAAATTCACCCCTCCACTTT. Translation: CASSLAWRGPNSPLHF.

This sequence joins TRBV4-3 and TRBJ1-5; D unclear. Germline V lookup: CDR1 LGHNA, CDR2 YSLEER. V shed 0 bases and J shed 0 bases, with 9 bases lying between them. The CDR3 totals 16 residues. CDR3 DNA sequence: TGCGCCAGCAGCCAAGATCGTCGGGTTAGCAATCAGCCCCAGCATTTT. Amino acids: CASSQDRRVSNQPQHF.

This clone was seen more than once but under ten times. V gene TRBV19 combines with J gene TRBJ2-1, with 8 bases identical to TRBD2. V was pared by 0 bases and J by 5 bases, with 15 bases of the junction left unmatched. Germline assignment: CDR1 LNHDA and CDR2 SQIVND (reference sequence). This CDR3 has 19 residues. CDR3 nucleotide sequence: TGTGCCAGTAGTATAGATGAGGGGTGGAGCGGGGGTTTAGACAATGAGCAGTTCTTC. This gives the protein CASSIDEGWSGGLDNEQFF. The complete variable domain, with remaining parts taken from reference TRBV19 and TRBJ2-1, reads DGGITQSPKYLFRKEGQNVTLSCEQNLNHDAMYWYRQDPGQGLRLIYYSQIVNDFQKGDIAEGYSVSREKKESFPLTVTSAQKNPTAFYLCASSIDEGWSGGLDNEQFFGPGTRLTVL.

The V gene is TRBV29-1, the J gene TRBJ1-2; TRBD1 matches at 7 bases. CDR1 is SQVTM and CDR2 is ANQGSEA in the germline V gene. With V trimmed by 8 bases and J by 7 bases, 13 bases remained unmatched. This CDR3 is built from 13 residues. CDR3 DNA sequence: TGCAGCACGGTCCGGGACAGCTCATTTGGCTACACCTTC. This encodes CSTVRDSSFGYTF.

The rearrangement links TRBV6-5 to TRBJ1-6; 10 bases line up with TRBD1. The CDR3 is 15 residues long. Germline V CDR1 and CDR2: MNHEY, SVGAGI. V was clipped by 4 bases and J by 10 bases; unmatched bases: 7. CDR3 in DNA: TGTGCCAGCAGTTTGGCCGGGACAGGGGACTCACCCCTCCACTTT. Translation gives CASSLAGTGDSPLHF.

This clone was seen just once. V gene TRBV4-3 combines with J gene TRBJ2-1; 7 bases agree with TRBD2. The junction had 2 bases not matched to a gene; V was cut back by 6 bases and J by 0 bases. The germline CDR1 and CDR2 sequences are LGHNA and YSLEER. The CDR3 extends over 14 amino acids. CDR3 residues: CASSRGDSYNEQFF. As DNA, the CDR3 is TGCGCCAGCAGTCGGGGGGACTCCTACAATGAGCAGTTCTTC.

The chain uses TRBV30 and TRBJ1-5; D is unresolved. CDR1 is GTSNPN and CDR2 is SVGIG in the germline V gene (reference sequence). There are 14 residues in the CDR3. Trimming shortened V by 0 bases and J by 5 bases, and 11 bases separated the two germline ends. The CDR3, as DNA: TGTGCCTGGAGTGTTACCCGGGTCGATCAGCCCCAGCATTTT. The encoded protein is CAWSVTRVDQPQHF.

This clone was observed a few times. The chain links TRBV9 to TRBJ2-1, with D possibly being TRBD2 (7 bases). V was shortened by 0 bases and J by 14 bases, with 24 bases between the two germline ends. Germline CDR1 and CDR2: SGDLS and YYNGEE. This CDR3 is 16 amino acids long. The CDR3 reads CASSVGALGAGDLKFF. The CDR3 DNA reads as TGTGCCAGCAGCGTAGGAGCCCTGGGGGCGGGGGACCTGAAGTTCTTC.

This sequence joins TRBV2 and TRBJ1-2; 12 nucleotides line up with TRBD1. CDR3 length equals 14 residues. The V segment lost 6 bases and the J segment 8 bases; nucleotides outside the gene matches: 7. The V gene's germline CDR1 is SNHLY and CDR2 FYNNEI. CDR3 sequence (DNA): TGTGCCAGCAGGGGGGACAGGGGGCAGGGAGGCTACACCTTC. It encodes CASRGDRGQGGYTF.

J is TRBJ2-3 and V is TRBV2; 11 nucleotides agree with TRBD2. There are 15 residues in the CDR3. Looked up from germline, CDR1 is SNHLY and CDR2 is FYNNEI. With 2 bases clipped from V and 6 bases from J, the junction kept 4 bases outside the gene matches. DNA of the CDR3: TGTGCCAGCAGTGAACTAGCGGGGGGAGGGGATACGCAGTATTTT. Protein sequence: CASSELAGGGDTQYF. Supplemented by reference TRBV2 and TRBJ2-3, the full variable domain reads EPEVTQTPSHQVTQMGQEVILRCVPISNHLYFYWYRQILGQKVEFLVSFYNNEISEKSEIFDDQFSVERPDGSNFTLKIRSTKLEDSAMYFCASSELAGGGDTQYFGPGTRLTVL.

This clone was detected once. This chain links TRBV2 with TRBJ2-2, with TRBD2 matching 13 bases. This CDR3 contains 15 residues. The J segment lost 6 bases and the V segment lost 4 bases, leaving 2 bases of the junction unmatched. Germline-derived CDR1 and CDR2 are SNHLY and FYNNEI. The CDR3 region is CASSGLAGGSGELFF. CDR3 sequence (DNA): TGTGCCAGCAGTGGACTAGCGGGGGGCTCCGGGGAGCTGTTTTTT.

In DNA form, the CDR3 reads TGTGCCAGCAAAGGGGGCCTAGGGGGGAACATTCAGTACTTC. Protein: CASKGGLGGNIQYF. The chain joins TRBV6-5 to TRBJ2-4, with D tentatively TRBD1 (7 bases). Trimming stripped 7 bases from V and 7 bases from J, with 17 bases between. From germline, CDR1 is MNHEY and CDR2 SVGAGI. The CDR3 sequence is 14 residues long.

This chain uses TRBV9 with TRBJ2-5, with TRBD2 matching over 11 bases. V lost 3 bases to trimming and J lost 2 bases; unmatched junction nucleotides: 9. The CDR3 runs to 17 residues. The germline V gene has CDR1 SGDLS and CDR2 YYNGEE. For the CDR3, the DNA is TGTGCCAGCAGCGACCTACTAGGGACTAGCGGACAAGAGACCCAGTACTTC. The encoded protein is CASSDLLGTSGQETQYF.

The CDR3, as DNA: TGTGCCAGCGGCGGTGTGCAGCTGACTTATAGCAATCAGCCCCAGCATTTT. This codes for CASGGVQLTYSNQPQHF. The V call is TRBV28, the J call TRBJ1-5; D call uncertain. CDR3 length: 17 amino acids. Looked up from germline, CDR1 is MDHEN and CDR2 is SYDVKM. Trimming left V 8 bases short and J 0 bases short, with 20 bases between. Full variable domain (outside the CDR3, taken from reference TRBV28 and TRBJ1-5): DVKVTQSSRYLVKRTGEKVFLECVQDMDHENMFWYRQDPGLGLRLIYFSYDVKMKEKGDIPEGYSVSREKKERFSLILESASTNQTSMYLCASGGVQLTYSNQPQHFGDGTRLSIL.

The chain carries TRBV5-4 and TRBJ1-2, with a weak D call TRBD1 (6 bases). V gave up 4 bases and J gave up 2 bases, with 12 bases separating them. The germline gives CDR1 SGHNT, CDR2 YYREEE (reference sequence). The CDR3 extends over 14 amino acids. CDR3 region: CASSPDRGNYGYTF. The CDR3 DNA follows: TGTGCCAGCAGCCCGGACAGAGGGAACTATGGCTACACCTTC.

This clone was picked up one time. The chain joins TRBV2 to TRBJ1-5; no reliable D call. The germline V and J ends were trimmed by 6 bases and 0 bases, with 9 bases remaining between them. The CDR3 runs 14 residues. Germline V CDR1 and CDR2: SNHLY, FYNNEI. The CDR3 bases are TGTGCCAGCAGCGCCCAGATTAGCAATCAGCCCCAGCATTTT. This encodes CASSAQISNQPQHF.

The genes are TRBV29-1 and TRBJ1-2; 8 nucleotides line up with TRBD1. Per the germline V gene, CDR1 is SQVTM and CDR2 is ANQGSEA. This CDR3 has 13 residues. The J segment lost 1 base and the V segment lost 7 bases, leaving 5 bases of the junction unmatched. The DNA for the CDR3 is TGCAGCGATCGACAGGGGATTAACTATGGCTACACCTTC. Translating gives CSDRQGINYGYTF.

V and J are TRBV5-1 and TRBJ2-1, with 12 positions matching TRBD2. CDR3 length: 17 amino acids. The trim removed 4 bases at V and 0 bases at J, leaving 5 bases unmatched. Germline V gene data show CDR1 as SGHRS and CDR2 as YFSETQ. The DNA for the CDR3 is TGCGCCAGCAGCCGGACTAGCGGGGCCCCCTCCTACAATGAGCAGTTCTTC. Translation gives CASSRTSGAPSYNEQFF.

The chain couples TRBV5-6 to TRBJ1-2; D is unclear. The germline V gene encodes CDR1 SGHDT and CDR2 YYEEEE. Trimming took 0 bases from V and 1 from J, leaving 10 bases between them. The CDR3 contains 15 residues. CDR3 nucleotide sequence: TGTGCCAGCAGCTTGGTTGGGGAGGGTAACTATGGCTACACCTTC. Translating gives CASSLVGEGNYGYTF.